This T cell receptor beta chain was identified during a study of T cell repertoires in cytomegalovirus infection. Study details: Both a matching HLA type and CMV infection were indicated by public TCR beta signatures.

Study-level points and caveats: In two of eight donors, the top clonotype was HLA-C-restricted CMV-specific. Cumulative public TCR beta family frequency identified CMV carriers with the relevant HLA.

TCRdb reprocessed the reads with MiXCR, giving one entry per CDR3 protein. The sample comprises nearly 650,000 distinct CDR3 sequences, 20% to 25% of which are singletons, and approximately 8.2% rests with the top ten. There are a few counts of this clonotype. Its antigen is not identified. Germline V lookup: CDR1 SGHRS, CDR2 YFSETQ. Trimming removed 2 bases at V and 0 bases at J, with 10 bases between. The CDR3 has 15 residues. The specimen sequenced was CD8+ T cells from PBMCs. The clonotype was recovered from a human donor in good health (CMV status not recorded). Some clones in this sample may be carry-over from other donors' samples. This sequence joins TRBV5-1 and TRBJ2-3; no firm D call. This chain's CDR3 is CASSFSEFSTDTQYF. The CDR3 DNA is TGCGCCAGCAGCTTCAGCGAGTTTAGCACAGATACGCAGTATTTT.